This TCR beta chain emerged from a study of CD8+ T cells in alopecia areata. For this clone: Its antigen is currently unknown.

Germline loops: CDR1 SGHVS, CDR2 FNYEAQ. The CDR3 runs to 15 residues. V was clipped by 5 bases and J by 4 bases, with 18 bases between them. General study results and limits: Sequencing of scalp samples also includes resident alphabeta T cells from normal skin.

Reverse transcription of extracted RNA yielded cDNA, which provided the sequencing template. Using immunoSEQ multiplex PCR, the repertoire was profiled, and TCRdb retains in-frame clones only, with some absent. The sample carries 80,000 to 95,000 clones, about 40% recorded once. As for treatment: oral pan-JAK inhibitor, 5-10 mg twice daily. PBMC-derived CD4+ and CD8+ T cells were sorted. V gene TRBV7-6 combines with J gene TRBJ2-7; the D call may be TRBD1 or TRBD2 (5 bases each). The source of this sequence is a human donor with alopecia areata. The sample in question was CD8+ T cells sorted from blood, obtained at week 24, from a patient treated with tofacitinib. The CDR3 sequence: CASSHPGRELYEQYF. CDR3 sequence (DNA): TGTGCCAGCAGCCATCCAGGCAGGGAGCTTTACGAGCAGTACTTC.